This T cell receptor beta chain was identified in a study of T cell repertoires in cytomegalovirus infection. At the level of the study: CMV infection plus the matching HLA type was flagged by public TCR beta signatures.

One entry per CDR3 protein, called by TCRdb with MiXCR from the reads. The sample yields about 920,000 distinct CDR3 sequences, around 32% seen once. Trimming took 3 bases from V and 0 from J, leaving 16 bases between them. The CDR3 extends over 17 amino acids. Notes on the study in general: What dominated the ex vivo response were HLA-C-restricted CMV-specific TCR beta clonotypes.

This clonotype was recorded many times. The antigen is unknown. The sequence was collected from a human donor in good health (CMV status not recorded). Some clones in this sample may be carry-over from other donors' samples. The V gene is TRBV12-3 or TRBV12-4, the J gene TRBJ2-3; D perhaps matches TRBD2 (5 bases). This specimen consisted of cultured CD8+ T cells from PBMCs, obtained from culture after CMV antigen stimulation. The DNA of the CDR3 is TGTGCCAGCAGTTTCTGGTCGGGGAGAGTTAGCACAGATACGCAGTATTTT. It specifies CASSFWSGRVSTDTQYF.